Listed below are T cell receptor beta chains from one sample, sequenced in a study of metastatic and nonmetastatic thyroid tumors. TCRdb used MiXCR to call clones anew from the PCR reads. The repertoire includes roughly 40,000 clones, roughly a sixth of them detected once, and around 3.9% sits in the top ten. Input material: blood. These receptors originate from a female donor with papillary thyroid cancer or a benign thyroid nodule (not recorded which). Some clones in this sample may be carry-over from other donors' samples. CDR3s include the opening cysteine and the closing phenylalanine or tryptophan. Fields, in order: V gene, CDR3 length, clone size, D gene, J gene, CDR3 protein, CDR3 DNA. The D gene is left open where the match is weak. Size is omitted from some rows. Given values are once, few, many or a class for expanded clones.

V: TRBV7-4; length: 17; size: many; D: .; J: TRBJ1-5; CDR3: CASSSLGCIDSNQPQHF; DNA: TGTGCCAGCAGCTCCCTAGGGTGTATTGATAGCAATCAGCCCCAGCATTTT
V: TRBV9; length: 14; size: many; D: .; J: TRBJ1-3; CDR3: CASSPRDSGNTIYF; DNA: TGTGCCAGCAGCCCTCGGGACTCTGGAAACACCATATATTTT
V: TRBV3-1; length: 17; size: .; D: TRBD2; J: TRBJ2-5; CDR3: CVSGQGTSGRGGQTQYF; DNA: TGTGTCAGCGGCCAAGGCACATCCGGGCGGGGGGGCCAGACCCAGTACTTC
V: TRBV28; length: 14; size: many; D: .; J: TRBJ1-5; CDR3: CASSLDTRNQPQHF; DNA: TGTGCCAGCAGTCTAGACACCCGCAATCAGCCCCAGCATTTT
V: TRBV12-3/TRBV12-4; length: 14; size: many; D: .; J: TRBJ1-3; CDR3: CASSLYGPGNTIYF; DNA: TGTGCCAGCAGTTTATACGGACCTGGAAACACCATATATTTT
V: TRBV5-6; length: 17; size: many; D: .; J: TRBJ1-4; CDR3: CASSLIPGTGTNEKLFF; DNA: TGTGCCAGCAGCTTGATCCCGGGGACCGGAACTAATGAAAAACTGTTTTTT
V: TRBV6-5; length: 17; size: many; D: .; J: TRBJ1-5; CDR3: CASSYPKGEGFNQPQHF; DNA: TGTGCCAGCAGTTACCCTAAGGGTGAAGGGTTTAATCAGCCCCAGCATTTT
V: TRBV28; length: 16; size: .; D: TRBD2; J: TRBJ2-7; CDR3: CSSSLWGGWISYEQYF; DNA: TGTTCCAGCAGTTTATGGGGAGGGTGGATCTCCTACGAGCAGTACTTC
V: TRBV20-1; length: 17; size: .; D: TRBD2; J: TRBJ2-3; CDR3: CSAIRPGLAPSTDTQYF; DNA: TGCAGTGCTATACGTCCGGGACTAGCGCCAAGCACAGATACGCAGTATTTT
V: TRBV5-4; length: 11; size: many; D: .; J: TRBJ2-1; CDR3: CASSTYNEQFF; DNA: TGTGCCAGCAGTACATACAATGAGCAGTTCTTC
V: TRBV6-5; length: 17; size: few; D: .; J: TRBJ1-1; CDR3: CASSSQGVWGLNTEAFF; DNA: TGTGCCAGCAGTTCCCAGGGAGTGTGGGGCCTGAACACTGAAGCTTTCTTT
V: TRBV7-6; length: 13; size: many; D: .; J: TRBJ1-6; CDR3: CASSPSIDSPLHF; DNA: TGTGCCAGCAGCCCTAGCATAGATTCACCCCTCCACTTT
V: TRBV20-1; length: 13; size: few; D: .; J: TRBJ1-1; CDR3: CSARVDTPGEAFF; DNA: TGCAGTGCTAGAGTCGACACCCCCGGTGAAGCTTTCTTT
V: TRBV28; length: 15; size: many; D: TRBD2; J: TRBJ2-7; CDR3: CASSPPGGTVYEQYF; DNA: TGTGCCAGCAGCCCTCCGGGAGGGACCGTATACGAGCAGTACTTC
V: TRBV7-3; length: 15; size: many; D: .; J: TRBJ2-5; CDR3: CASSFWGEQGETQYF; DNA: TGTGCCAGCAGCTTTTGGGGGGAGCAGGGGGAGACCCAGTACTTC
V: TRBV7-2; length: 14; size: many; D: .; J: TRBJ1-1; CDR3: CASSPGRQTHEAFF; DNA: TGTGCCAGCAGCCCCGGTCGACAGACTCATGAAGCTTTCTTT
V: TRBV24-1; length: 14; size: many; D: TRBD1; J: TRBJ2-7; CDR3: CATSDLRGPYEQYF; DNA: TGTGCCACCAGTGATTTGAGGGGGCCCTACGAGCAGTACTTC
V: TRBV6-1; length: 13; size: few; D: .; J: TRBJ2-3; CDR3: CASTWSGTDTQYF; DNA: TGTGCCAGCACCTGGAGTGGCACAGATACGCAGTATTTT
V: TRBV12-5; length: 14; size: few; D: .; J: TRBJ2-3; CDR3: CASGRDTGRYTQYF; DNA: TGTGCCAGTGGACGCGACACGGGCAGGTATACGCAGTATTTT
V: TRBV19; length: 13; size: .; D: .; J: TRBJ2-7; CDR3: CSSSIVRGYEQYF; DNA: TGTTCCAGTAGTATCGTCAGGGGCTACGAGCAGTACTTC